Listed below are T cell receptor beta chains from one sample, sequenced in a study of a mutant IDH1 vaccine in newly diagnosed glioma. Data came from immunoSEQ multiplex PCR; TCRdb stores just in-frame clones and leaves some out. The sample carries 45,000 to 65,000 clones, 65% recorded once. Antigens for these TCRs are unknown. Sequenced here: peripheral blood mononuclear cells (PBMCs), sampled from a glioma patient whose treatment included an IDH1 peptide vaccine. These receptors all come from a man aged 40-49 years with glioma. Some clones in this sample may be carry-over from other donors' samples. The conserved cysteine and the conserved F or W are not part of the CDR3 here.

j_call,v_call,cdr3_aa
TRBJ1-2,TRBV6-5,ASSYSGQGASGYT
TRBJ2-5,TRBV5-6,ASSLATLAGGEY
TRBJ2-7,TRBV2,ASRSERGPYEQY
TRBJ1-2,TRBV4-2,ASSPGTGVSLGYT
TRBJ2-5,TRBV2,ASISQETQY
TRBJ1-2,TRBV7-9,ASSLSGGSVGYT
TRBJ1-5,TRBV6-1,ASSQTLAGNQPQH
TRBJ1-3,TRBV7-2,ASSEGVFSGNTIY
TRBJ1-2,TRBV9,ASSVAETGLLGYT
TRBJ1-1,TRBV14,ASSQDVGAVTEAF
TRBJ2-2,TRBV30,AWRGRRVATGELF
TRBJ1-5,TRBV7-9,ASSLDSDSGQPQH
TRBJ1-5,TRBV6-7,ASRWTGRNQPQH
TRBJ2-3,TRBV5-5,ASSLTGTTDTQY
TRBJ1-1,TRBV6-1,ASSEWTRVREDTEAF
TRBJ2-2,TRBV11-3,ASSLRQGGTGELF
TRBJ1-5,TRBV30,AWSGGTVNQPQH
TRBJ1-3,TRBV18,ASSRGQNSGNTIY
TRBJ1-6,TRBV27,ASSFISSYNSPLH
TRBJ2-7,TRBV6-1,ASSETPAYEQY
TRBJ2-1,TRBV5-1,ASSLQARGEQF
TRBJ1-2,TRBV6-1,ASSGRQGRFITGGYT
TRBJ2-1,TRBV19,ASRTTSGGAREEQF
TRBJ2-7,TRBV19,ASSRAGTAPSYEQY
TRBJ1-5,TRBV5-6,ASSLRLGANQPQH
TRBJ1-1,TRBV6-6,ASSDWGQGDTEAF
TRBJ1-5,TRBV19,ASSTPLERYSNQPQH
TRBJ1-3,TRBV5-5,ASSPSPGMSSGNTIY
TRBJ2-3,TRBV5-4,ASSPSSGGGGTDTQY
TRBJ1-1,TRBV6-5,ASSLDRGTEAF
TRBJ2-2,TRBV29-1,SVRISGLAMAGELF
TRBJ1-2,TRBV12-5,ASGLELTGPSGYT
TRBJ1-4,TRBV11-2,ASSLGSGGKLF
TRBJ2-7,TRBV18,ASSPAGQGLGEQY
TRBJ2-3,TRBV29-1,SVLMGPGANFDTQY
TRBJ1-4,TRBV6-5,ASSETGYDEKLF
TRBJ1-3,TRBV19,ASSILGESFNTIY
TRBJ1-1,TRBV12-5,ASAPGPNTEAF
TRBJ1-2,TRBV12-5,ASGSAYYGYT
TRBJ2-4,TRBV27,ASSLNSVRPFIQY
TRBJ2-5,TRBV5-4,ASSLGSYPYQETQY
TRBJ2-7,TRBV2,ASFEGPNYEQY
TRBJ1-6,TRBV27,ASSLRSRGNSPLH
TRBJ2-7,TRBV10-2,ASSLGTGVYEQY
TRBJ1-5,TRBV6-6,ASSYVADPQH
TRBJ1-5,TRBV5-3,ASPPPYRGSNQPQH
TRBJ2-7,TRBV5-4,ASSLVGYLEQY
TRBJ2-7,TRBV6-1,ASRQGHEQY
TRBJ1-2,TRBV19,ASSDLGDQFYGYT
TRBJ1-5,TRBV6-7,ASSYRQGARSAQH
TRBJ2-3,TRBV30,AWRPGLAGPGADTQY
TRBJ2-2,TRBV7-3,ASSLLDGELF